This T cell receptor (beta chain) was captured in a study of breast tumors, draining lymph nodes, adjacent tissues. Germline assignment: CDR1 SGHTA and CDR2 FQGTGA. The CDR3 spans 15 residues. V lost 1 base, J lost 4 bases, and 6 bases stayed unmatched. Points on this clonotype: Its specificity is unknown. It may be a read error: a sequence one base away is much more abundant.

The lymph nodes were axillary draining lymph nodes from breast cancer patients. TCRdb processed the multiplex PCR reads anew with MiXCR; each CDR3 protein has one entry. The sample contains roughly 130,000 distinct CDR3 sequences, around 20% of which appear only once. Study-wide points: Most tumor T cells seemingly derive from lymph node, then expand in tumor. Tumor TCR diversity was below lymph nodes but above nontumor tissue. Tumor T cell lymph node origin was a supported hypothesis, not proven.

This sequence joins TRBV7-3 and TRBJ2-5; 7 bases line up with TRBD1. The TCR originated in a female donor with breast cancer. Some clones in this sample may be carry-over from other donors' samples. The sample consisted of axillary lymph node tissue. CDR3 coding DNA: TGTGCCAGCAGCTTAAGAGGGACAGCGAGAGAGACCCAGTACTTC. Residues: CASSLRGTARETQYF. Full variable domain (rest looked up from reference TRBV7-3 and TRBJ2-5): GAGVSQTPSNKVTEKGKYVELRCDPISGHTALYWYRQSLGQGPEFLIYFQGTGAADDSGLPNDRFFAVRPEGSVSTLKIQRTERGDSAVYLCASSLRGTARETQYFGPGTRLLVL.